This TCR beta chain was recovered during a study of shared clonotypes between healthy human individuals. Naive CD8 cells lacked CD45RO, underwent positive selection for CCR7 and left out terminally differentiated effector memory CD45RA+ cells. The CDR3 is 22 amino acids. Trimming pared 7 bases from V and 3 bases from J, leaving 41 bases between. CDR1 is SGHRS, CDR2 YFSETQ, per germline. The assay was immunoSEQ multiplex PCR, and TCRdb's table has in-frame clones only and misses some. The table has some 2.1 million clones, just under 95% seen once; the top ten hold less than 2%. Overall study results and limits: Sharing across four donors was seen in 5% to 5.5% of naive CD4 clonotypes.

Concerning this clone: The antigen is unknown.

The rearrangement uses TRBV5-1 and TRBJ2-7; the D gene is possibly TRBD2 (8 bases). The material sequenced was naive CD8+ T cells from PBMCs. This clonotype was obtained from a man between 18 and 35 years old in good health. Some clones in this sample may be carry-over from other donors' samples. As DNA, the CDR3 is TGCGCCAGCCTAAGAGTAGGGGGCCTAGCGGGCGGAAGAAGTAAACGGGGCTACGAGCAGTACTTC. Translated, it gives CASLRVGGLAGGRSKRGYEQYF.